A single count supports the clone carrying this T cell receptor (beta chain). Here immunoSEQ multiplex PCR was the method, and the copy in TCRdb shows in-frame clones only, minus some. The sample holds some 71,000 clones; 92% are singletons and the top ten take roughly 1.5%. These data are taken from a study of T cell changes during pregnancy in multiple sclerosis. V was shortened by 2 bases and J by 6 bases, with 8 bases between the two germline ends. The CDR3 extends over 13 amino acids. Germline V gene data show CDR1 as SGHKS and CDR2 as YYEKEE (reference sequence). Specimen: peripheral blood, collected after pregnancy. This chain links TRBV5-5 with TRBJ2-2, with D possibly being TRBD2 (5 bases). The clonotype originates from a female donor with multiple sclerosis, enrolled in a pregnancy study. This chain's CDR3 is CASSLYGAGELFF. As DNA, the CDR3 is TGTGCCAGCAGCTTATACGGGGCCGGGGAGCTGTTTTTT.